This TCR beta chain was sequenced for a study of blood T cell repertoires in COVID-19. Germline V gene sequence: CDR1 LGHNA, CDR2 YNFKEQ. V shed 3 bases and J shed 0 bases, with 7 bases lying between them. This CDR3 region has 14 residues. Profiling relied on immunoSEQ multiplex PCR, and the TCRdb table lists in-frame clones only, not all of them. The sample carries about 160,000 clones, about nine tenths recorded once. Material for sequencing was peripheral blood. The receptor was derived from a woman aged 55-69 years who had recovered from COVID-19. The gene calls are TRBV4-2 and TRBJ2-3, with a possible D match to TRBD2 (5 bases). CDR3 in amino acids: CASSHGLSTDTQYF. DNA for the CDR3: TGTGCCAGCAGCCACGGACTTAGCACAGATACGCAGTATTTT.